This TCR beta chain was sequenced in a study of blood T cell repertoires in COVID-19. Study at large: Samples came from the United States, Italy and Spain, spanning acute and convalescent COVID-19. PBMCs, B-cell-depleted T cells, or T cells provided the cDNA or gDNA that made up the material.

CDR1 is SEHNR, CDR2 FQNEAQ, per germline (reference sequence). Trimming took off 5 bases at V and 1 base at J, with 8 bases between the two ends. This CDR3 has 13 residues. In the original workflow: Scientists estimated how many nucleated cells there were by amplifying reference gene primers. TCRdb keeps only in-frame clones here, not all; method: immunoSEQ multiplex PCR. The D gene and trimming were derived from the DNA, and the V and J assignments and clone size from that table. This sample yields about 68,000 clones, of which almost 85% are seen a single time; 8% to 9% belongs to the top ten. This clonotype originated in a man aged 45-65 years with active COVID-19. The chain recombines TRBV7-9 with TRBJ1-1, with D unclear. The specimen was peripheral blood. The CDR3 region is CASSQHSNTEAFF. The CDR3 nucleotides are TGTGCCAGCAGCCAACATTCGAACACTGAAGCTTTCTTT. The entire variable domain, with the rest obtained from reference TRBV7-9 and TRBJ1-1, is as follows: DTGVSQNPRHKITKRGQNVTFRCDPISEHNRLYWYRQTLGQGPEFLTYFQNEAQLEKSRLLSDRFSAERPKGSFSTLEIQRTEQGDSAMYLCASSQHSNTEAFFGQGTRLTVV.